The 15 T cell receptor beta chains below come from one sample, sequenced in a study of post-analysis software for immune sequencing data. Findings and limits, study-wide: TRBV segments more frequent in patients than in controls numbered about 5 and included TRBV5-6, TRBV5-1 and TRBV20-1.

Their antigens are not known. cDNA libraries of TCR beta carried unique molecular identifiers. TCRdb re-called the PCR reads through MiXCR, storing one row per CDR3 protein. Here the sample spans roughly 700,000 distinct CDR3 sequences, about 27% being singletons. Sample: blood. The source of these receptors is a girl aged 5-17 years with multiple sclerosis.

The rearrangement links TRBV7-8 to TRBJ1-6; 9 nucleotides align to TRBD1. CDR1 is SGHVS, CDR2 FQNEAQ, per germline. This CDR3 has 14 residues. V lost 5 bases to trimming and J lost 8 bases; unmatched junction nucleotides: 4. The CDR3 bases are TGTGCCAGCAGCCCACAGGGGGCGGATTCACCCCTCCACTTT. Translating gives CASSPQGADSPLHF.

This chain joins TRBV7-2 and TRBJ2-5; the match to TRBD2 covers 7 bases. CDR3 length: 15 residues. Unmatched junction bases numbered 11, after V lost 5 bases and J lost 5 bases. Germline CDR1 reads SGHTA; CDR2 reads FQGNSA. The CDR3 DNA reads as TGTGCCAGCAGCGTCCCCAACGGGCGGGGGGAGACCCAGTACTTC. This gives the protein CASSVPNGRGETQYF.

This clonotype has a handful of counts. The chain recombines TRBV10-3 with TRBJ2-1; no clear D gene. This CDR3 contains 12 residues. Trimming removed 2 bases at V and 9 bases at J, with 8 bases between. Germline V gene data show CDR1 as ENHRY and CDR2 as SYGVKD. CDR3 sequence: CAISEVLGEQFF. CDR3 sequence (DNA): TGTGCCATCAGTGAGGTATTGGGTGAGCAGTTCTTC.

This clonotype was counted a few times. V is TRBV20-1 and J is TRBJ1-5, with 7 bases identical to TRBD1. The trim removed 1 base at V and 0 bases at J, leaving 9 bases unmatched. This CDR3 has 17 residues. The V gene's germline CDR1 is DFQATT and CDR2 SNEGSKA (reference sequence). CDR3 region: CSARVPRGGVSNQPQHF. The CDR3 coding sequence is TGCAGTGCTAGAGTCCCCCGAGGGGGCGTTAGCAATCAGCCCCAGCATTTT.

CDR3 region: CASIQLAGDLEQFF. The CDR3 bases are TGTGCCAGCATCCAACTAGCGGGAGATCTTGAGCAGTTCTTC. V is TRBV12-3 or TRBV12-4 and J is TRBJ2-1; the match to TRBD2 covers 11 bases. V trimming: 7 bases; J trimming: 9 bases; junction bases outside the gene matches: 8. The CDR3 runs to 14 residues.

This clonotype was seen a few times. The chain is built from TRBV27 and TRBJ1-2, with D hard to call. V lost 7 bases and J 0 bases, leaving 15 bases between the germline ends. The germline CDR1 and CDR2 sequences are MNHEY and SMNVEV (reference sequence). The CDR3 is 15 amino acids. The CDR3 loop is CASNPMGKANYGYTF. The CDR3 DNA reads TGTGCCAGCAACCCTATGGGAAAAGCTAACTATGGCTACACCTTC.

The chain is built from TRBV5-1 and TRBJ2-7, with D unclear. CDR1 and CDR2 from the germline V gene are SGHRS and YFSETQ. CDR3 length equals 12 residues. V was pared by 4 bases and J by 2 bases, with 7 bases between. For the CDR3, the DNA is TGCGCCAGCAGCCCCCCTCCCTACGAGCAGTACTTC. Its translation: CASSPPPYEQYF. The full variable domain, rest sourced from reference TRBV5-1 and TRBJ2-7, is KAGVTQTPRYLIKTRGQQVTLSCSPISGHRSVSWYQQTPGQGLQFLFEYFSETQRNKGNFPGRFSGRQFSNSRSEMNVSTLELGDSALYLCASSPPPYEQYFGPGTRLTVT.

This clonotype was counted between two and nine times. The V and J genes are TRBV15 and TRBJ2-5; D gene unclear. Germline assignment: CDR1 LNHNV and CDR2 YYDKDF (reference sequence). The CDR3 loop spans 13 amino acids. Trimming cost V 1 base and J 4 bases, with 7 bases left between them. The CDR3 spells CATSRVSVETQYF. The CDR3 DNA sequence: TGTGCCACCAGCAGAGTGTCCGTAGAGACCCAGTACTTC.

V usage is TRBV29-1 and J usage is TRBJ2-1, with D possibly being TRBD1 or TRBD2 (5 bases each). The V end was cut by 5 bases, the J end by 0 bases, with 23 bases between. Germline CDR1 reads SQVTM; CDR2 reads ANQGSEA. The CDR3 runs to 18 residues. This CDR3 reads CSVWGISSQTSSYNEQFF. The CDR3 region has the DNA TGCAGCGTTTGGGGGATAAGTTCTCAAACGAGCTCCTACAATGAGCAGTTCTTC.

This clonotype turned up a few times. The chain has TRBV5-1 and TRBJ1-1; tentatively, D is TRBD1 (6 bases). Deletions cut 0 bases from V and 0 bases from J, with 9 bases between. Germline loops: CDR1 SGHRS, CDR2 YFSETQ. This CDR3 has 15 amino acids. The DNA of the CDR3 is TGCGCCAGCAGCTTGGAGACAGGCTTGAACACTGAAGCTTTCTTT. It specifies CASSLETGLNTEAFF.

The J gene is TRBJ2-5, the V gene TRBV15; no clear D gene. The germline V gene has CDR1 LNHNV and CDR2 YYDKDF (reference sequence). The CDR3 length is 15 residues. V dropped 1 base and J dropped 1 base, with 10 bases sitting between them. CDR3 sequence (DNA): TGTGCCACCAGCAGAGTGTGGATGGCCCAAGAGACCCAGTACTTC. Translating it yields CATSRVWMAQETQYF.

Written as DNA, the CDR3 is TGTGCCAGCAACCCGCAGGTCGGGACTTATTTGTACTTC. Translated: CASNPQVGTYLYF. The chain is built from TRBV28 and TRBJ2-7, with a possible D match to TRBD2 (6 bases). Germline V CDR1 and CDR2: MDHEN, SYDVKM. V was trimmed by 7 bases and J by 12 bases, leaving 22 bases between them. The CDR3 has 13 residues.

This clonotype has only a few counts. The J gene is TRBJ2-2, the V gene TRBV20-1; TRBD1 aligns across 7 bases. The CDR3 covers 14 residues. The V gene's germline CDR1 is DFQATT and CDR2 SNEGSKA (reference sequence). V shed 3 bases and J 6 bases; nucleotides not matched to a gene: 7. CDR3: CSARDSGGPGELFF. The DNA for the CDR3 is TGCAGTGCTAGGGACTCAGGGGGACCCGGGGAGCTGTTTTTT.

The chain recombines TRBV18 with TRBJ2-1; 7 bases fit TRBD1. V shed 3 bases, J shed 6 bases, and the junction held 8 bases outside the gene matches. From germline, CDR1 is KGHSH and CDR2 LQKENI. The CDR3 totals 15 residues. The CDR3 DNA follows: TGTGCCAGCTCACCCCTTGGACAGGATATCAATGAGCAGTTCTTC. Translating it yields CASSPLGQDINEQFF. Full variable domain (remainder filled in from reference TRBV18 and TRBJ2-1): NAGVMQNPRHLVRRRGQEARLRCSPMKGHSHVYWYRQLPEEGLKFMVYLQKENIIDESGMPKERFSAEFPKEGPSILRIQQVVRGDSAAYFCASSPLGQDINEQFFGPGTRLTVL.

The gene calls are TRBV29-1 and TRBJ2-7, with unresolved D. The DNA matches TRBJ2-5 better at its end, which makes the J call doubtful. The CDR3 runs 11 residues. CDR1 and CDR2 from the germline V gene are SQVTM and ANQGSEA. The CDR3, as DNA: TGCAGCGTTGAGGTGAGGGAGACCCAGTACTTC. It yields the protein CSVEVRETQYF.